This TCR beta chain was profiled in a study of molecular identifiers for immune sequencing clone quantification. General study findings and limits: Clones with over 20 RNA copies captured over 98% of effector molecules but under 1% of naive ones.

Based on a CD8+CD4-CCR7+CD45RA+ profile, naive CD8 T cells were sorted. Methods described previously were used for bulk TCR libraries, and listed TCR primers were applied. Via MiXCR, TCRdb re-called the PCR reads, giving one row per CDR3 protein. The sample consists of 88,000 or so distinct CDR3 sequences, about 21% of them appearing once. This clonotype was seen only a few times. Its antigen is undetermined. This may arise from a read error, as a much more abundant clone is one base away. The sequence derives from a human donor in good health. Some libraries in this study had Jurkat cell RNA spiked in. Sample: naive CD8+ T cells from blood, with Jurkat cell RNA spiked in. Subset in this sample: FACS-sorted CD8+CD4-CCR7+CD45RA+ naive T cells.

In DNA, the CDR3 is TGTGCTAGTGGTTTGAGGACTGGGATAGTCAAAAACATTCAGTACTTC. Translating gives CASGLRTGIVKNIQYF. V is TRBV12-5 and J is TRBJ2-4, with D possibly TRBD2 on 5 matching bases. V lost 2 bases to trimming and J lost 3 bases, with 14 bases between them. Germline-derived CDR1 and CDR2 are LGHNT and FRNRAP. CDR3 length equals 16 residues.